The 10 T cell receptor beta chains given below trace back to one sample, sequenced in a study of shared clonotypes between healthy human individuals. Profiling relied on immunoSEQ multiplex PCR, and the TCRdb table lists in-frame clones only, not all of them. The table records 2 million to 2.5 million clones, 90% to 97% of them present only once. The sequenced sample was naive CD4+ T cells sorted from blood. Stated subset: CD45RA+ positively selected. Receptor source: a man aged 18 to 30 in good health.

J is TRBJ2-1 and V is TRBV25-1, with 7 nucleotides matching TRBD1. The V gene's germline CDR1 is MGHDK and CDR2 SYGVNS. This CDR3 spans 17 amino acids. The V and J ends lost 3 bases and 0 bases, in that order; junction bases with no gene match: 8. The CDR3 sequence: CASSDTGQHISYNEQFF. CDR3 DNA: TGTGCCAGCAGTGACACGGGACAGCACATCTCCTACAATGAGCAGTTCTTC. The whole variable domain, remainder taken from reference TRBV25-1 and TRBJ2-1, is EADIYQTPRYLVIGTGKKITLECSQTMGHDKMYWYQQDPGMELHLIHYSYGVNSTEKGDLSSESTVSRIRTEHFPLTLESARPSHTSQYLCASSDTGQHISYNEQFFGPGTRLTVL.

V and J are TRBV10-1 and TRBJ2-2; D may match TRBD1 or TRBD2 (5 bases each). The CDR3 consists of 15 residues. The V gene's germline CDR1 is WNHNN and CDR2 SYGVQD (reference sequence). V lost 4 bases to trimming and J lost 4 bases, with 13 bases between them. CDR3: CASSVQGDPTGELFF. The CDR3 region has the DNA TGCGCCAGCAGTGTCCAGGGAGACCCCACCGGGGAGCTGTTTTTT.

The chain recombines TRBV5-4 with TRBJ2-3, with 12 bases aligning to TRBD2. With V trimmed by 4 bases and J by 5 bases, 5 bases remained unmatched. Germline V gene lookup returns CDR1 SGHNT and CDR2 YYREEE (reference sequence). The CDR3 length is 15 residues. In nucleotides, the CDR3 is TGTGCCAGCAGCCGGACTAGCGGGAATAGAGATACGCAGTATTTT. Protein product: CASSRTSGNRDTQYF. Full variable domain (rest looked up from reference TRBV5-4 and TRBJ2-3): ETGVTQSPTHLIKTRGQQVTLRCSSQSGHNTVSWYQQALGQGPQFIFQYYREEENGRGNFPPRFSGLQFPNYSSELNVNALELDDSALYLCASSRTSGNRDTQYFGPGTRLTVL.

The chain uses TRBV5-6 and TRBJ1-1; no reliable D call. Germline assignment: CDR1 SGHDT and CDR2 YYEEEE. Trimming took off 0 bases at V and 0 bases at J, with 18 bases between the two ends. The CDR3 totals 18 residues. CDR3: CASSLALGSRAMNTEAFF. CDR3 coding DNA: TGTGCCAGCAGCTTGGCCCTCGGGAGTAGGGCCATGAACACTGAAGCTTTCTTT.

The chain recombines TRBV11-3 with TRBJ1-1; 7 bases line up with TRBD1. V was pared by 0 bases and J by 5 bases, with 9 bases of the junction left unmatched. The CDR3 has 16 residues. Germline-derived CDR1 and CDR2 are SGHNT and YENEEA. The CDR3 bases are TGTGCCAGCAGCTTAGATGGGGCCAGGGGGGCGACTGAAGCTTTCTTT. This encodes CASSLDGARGATEAFF.

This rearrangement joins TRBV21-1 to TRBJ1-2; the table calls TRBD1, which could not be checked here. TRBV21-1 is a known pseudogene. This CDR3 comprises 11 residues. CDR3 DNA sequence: TGTGCCAGCACCGACAGACATGGCTACACCTTC. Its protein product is CASTDRHGYTF.

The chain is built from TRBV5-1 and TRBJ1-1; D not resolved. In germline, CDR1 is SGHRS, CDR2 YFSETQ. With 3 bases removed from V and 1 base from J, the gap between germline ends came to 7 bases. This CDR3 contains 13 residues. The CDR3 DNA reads TGCGCCAGCAGCTGGGCGAAGAACACTGAAGCTTTCTTT. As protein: CASSWAKNTEAFF.

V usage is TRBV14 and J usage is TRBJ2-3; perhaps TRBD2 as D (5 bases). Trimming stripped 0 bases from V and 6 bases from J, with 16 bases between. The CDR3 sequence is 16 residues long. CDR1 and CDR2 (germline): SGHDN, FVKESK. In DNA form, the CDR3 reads TGTGCCAGCAGCCAAGATTCCTCGATAGGCGGGGATACGCAGTATTTT. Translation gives CASSQDSSIGGDTQYF.

The CDR3 nucleotides are TGTGCCAGCACCCAGGACAAGAACACTGAAGCTTTCTTT. Its protein is CASTQDKNTEAFF. J is TRBJ1-1 and V is TRBV2; TRBD1 is a possible D gene (5 bases). Looked up from germline, CDR1 is SNHLY and CDR2 is FYNNEI. This CDR3 region has 13 residues. The V gene lost 7 bases and the J gene lost 1 base, with 10 bases spanning the gap. The whole variable domain, remainder taken from reference TRBV2 and TRBJ1-1, is EPEVTQTPSHQVTQMGQEVILRCVPISNHLYFYWYRQILGQKVEFLVSFYNNEISEKSEIFDDQFSVERPDGSNFTLKIRSTKLEDSAMYFCASTQDKNTEAFFGQGTRLTVV.

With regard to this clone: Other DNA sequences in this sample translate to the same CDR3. The DNA for the CDR3 is TGTGCCAGCAGCGAACTGGTGACTGAAGCTTTCTTT. Translated, it gives CASSELVTEAFF. The V gene is TRBV6-1, the J gene TRBJ1-1; D is undetermined. V lost 6 bases and J 5 bases, leaving 10 bases between the germline ends. This CDR3 comprises 12 residues. Per germline, CDR1 MNHNS and CDR2 SASEGT.